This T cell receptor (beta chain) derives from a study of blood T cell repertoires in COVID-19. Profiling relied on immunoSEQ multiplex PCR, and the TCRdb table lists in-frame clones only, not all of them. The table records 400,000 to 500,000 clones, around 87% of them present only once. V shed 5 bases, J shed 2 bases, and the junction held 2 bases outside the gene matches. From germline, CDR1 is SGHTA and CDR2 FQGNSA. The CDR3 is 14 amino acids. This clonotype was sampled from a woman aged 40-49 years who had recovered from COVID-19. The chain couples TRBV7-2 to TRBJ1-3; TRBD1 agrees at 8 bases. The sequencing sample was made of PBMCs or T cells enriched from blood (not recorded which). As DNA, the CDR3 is TGTGCCAGCAGCCGGACAGGGACTGGAAACACCATATATTTT. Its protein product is CASSRTGTGNTIYF.